The clone carrying this T cell receptor beta chain came up a few times. The antigen is undetermined. The sample belongs to a study of beta chain features in type 1 diabetes. V lost 0 bases, J lost 3 bases, and 6 bases stayed unmatched. Germline-derived CDR1 and CDR2 are SGDLS and YYNGEE. The CDR3 length is 18 residues. Heparinised blood was drawn once per donor, averaging roughly 120 mL. A sort by CD45RO/CCR7/CD25/CD127/CD95/CD27 yielded CD4+ naive, central memory, regulatory and stem cell-like memory cells. The whole isolated RNA underwent reverse transcription, so sequencing captured expressed TCRB transcripts. The table came from immunoSEQ multiplex PCR; TCRdb's copy has only in-frame clones and leaves some out. Here the sample spans 900,000 or so clones, under 20% being singletons. Study outcomes and limitations: Researchers reported that naive, central memory and Treg TCRB repertoires appeared more similar in patients than in healthy donors. Unsettled here was the matter of whether HLA type influences TCRB rearrangement.

This chain links TRBV9 with TRBJ2-2, with 12 bases identical to TRBD2. The sequenced sample was naive CD4+ T cells from blood. The source is a woman between 18 and 29 years old in good health. CDR3 region: CASSVDPSGRADTGELFF. The CDR3 coding sequence is TGTGCCAGCAGCGTAGACCCTAGCGGGAGGGCCGACACCGGGGAGCTGTTTTTT.